These 16 T cell receptor beta chains were all obtained from the same sample, sequenced in a study of CD8 T cells in ankylosing spondylitis. TCRdb independently ran MiXCR on the 5' RACE reads; one entry per CDR3 protein. In the table there are 250,000 to 300,000 distinct CDR3 sequences, about 19% of which are singletons. The source material was blood, either unsorted or a sorted T cell fraction (not recorded which). The receptors derive from a male donor with ankylosing spondylitis or in good health (not recorded which).

Ten or more counts support this clonotype. The chain is built from TRBV29-1 and TRBJ2-3, with D possibly TRBD2 on 7 matching bases. Germline V gives CDR1 SQVTM, CDR2 ANQGSEA. The CDR3 runs to 14 residues. The ends were cut back, 3 bases at V and 0 bases at J, with 10 bases in the middle. CDR3 coding DNA: TGCAGCGTTGATCGGGGGGCCAGCACAGATACGCAGTATTTT. This translates into CSVDRGASTDTQYF.

This clonotype was seen a handful of times. The rearrangement uses TRBV20-1 and TRBJ2-3, with 12 positions matching TRBD2. The length of the CDR3 is 13 residues. CDR1 DFQATT and CDR2 SNEGSKA come from the germline V gene (reference sequence). V lost 7 bases, J lost 2 bases, and 1 base stayed unmatched. CDR3: CSGLAGDTDTQYF. CDR3 bases: TGCAGTGGACTAGCGGGGGACACAGATACGCAGTATTTT.

This rearrangement joins TRBV3-1 to TRBJ2-7, with D unclear. The CDR3 totals 13 residues. Germline assignment: CDR1 LGHDT and CDR2 YNNKEL (reference sequence). Trimming removed 5 bases from V and 1 base from J, with 9 bases in between. For the CDR3, the DNA is TGTGCCAGCAGCTCAACCCCGTCCTACGAGCAGTACGTC. Residues: CASSSTPSYEQYV.

This clonotype occurred a few times. The chain uses TRBV29-1 and TRBJ2-3; D not certain. CDR3 length: 12 residues. Looked up from germline, CDR1 is SQVTM and CDR2 is ANQGSEA. V dropped 0 bases and J dropped 3 bases, with 4 bases sitting between them. The CDR3: CSVEDFTDTQYF. Here the CDR3 DNA reads TGCAGCGTTGAAGACTTTACAGATACGCAGTATTTT.

The CDR3 nucleotides read TGTGCCAGCAGTTTCGGGACAGGTTGGGGCCTCACCGGGGAGCTGTTTTTT. Its translation: CASSFGTGWGLTGELFF. The chain carries TRBV12-3 or TRBV12-4 and TRBJ2-2; 8 bases are shared with TRBD1. J gave up 4 bases and V 3 bases, and 10 bases lay outside the gene matches. The CDR3 loop spans 17 amino acids.

This clonotype was recorded at least ten times. The rearrangement links TRBV9 to TRBJ2-1; 8 bases line up with TRBD2. After removal of 0 bases from V and 0 bases from J, the junction contained 5 bases not matched to a gene. The CDR3 extends over 17 amino acids. Per germline, CDR1 SGDLS and CDR2 YYNGEE. CDR3 nucleotides: TGTGCCAGCAGCGTAGGGACTAGCCAAAGCTCCTACAATGAGCAGTTCTTC. The encoded protein is CASSVGTSQSSYNEQFF.

The rearrangement links TRBV20-1 to TRBJ2-1; D might be TRBD1 or TRBD2, each matching 5 bases. This CDR3 has 13 residues. Looked up from germline, CDR1 is DFQATT and CDR2 is SNEGSKA (reference sequence). V dropped 0 bases and J dropped 10 bases, with 13 bases sitting between them. The DNA of the CDR3 is TGCAGTGCTAGAGAGGGGACCATGGGAGAGCAGTTCTTC. Its protein is CSAREGTMGEQFF.

This clonotype occurred a few times. V usage is TRBV27 and J usage is TRBJ2-5; D possibly corresponds to TRBD2 (5 bases). In germline, CDR1 is MNHEY, CDR2 SMNVEV (reference sequence). The CDR3 is 15 amino acids. V lost 7 bases and J lost 2, with 17 bases in between. CDR3 in amino acids: CASTDERVMQETQYF. The CDR3 coding sequence is TGTGCCAGCACCGACGAGAGGGTTATGCAAGAGACCCAGTACTTC.

The chain carries TRBV11-3 and TRBJ2-1; the D call may be TRBD1 or TRBD2 (5 bases each). Trimming pared 3 bases from V and 8 bases from J, leaving 14 bases between. In germline, CDR1 is SGHNT, CDR2 YENEEA. The CDR3 has 14 amino acids. The CDR3 DNA is TGTGCCAGCAGCTTCCGGGACCCAGGATATGAGCAGTTCTTC. This codes for CASSFRDPGYEQFF.

This clonotype has just a few counts. This rearrangement joins TRBV5-5 to TRBJ1-5, with TRBD1 matching 8 bases. Germline CDR1 is SGHKS and CDR2 is YYEKEE (reference sequence). This CDR3 contains 15 residues. V shed 0 bases and J 7 bases; nucleotides not matched to a gene: 6. The CDR3 DNA sequence: TGTGCCAGCAGCTTGGTGGGGACAGGCTGGCAGCCCCAGCATTTT. It encodes CASSLVGTGWQPQHF.

This sequence joins TRBV20-1 and TRBJ1-5; tentatively, D is TRBD1 (5 bases). V gave up 3 bases and J gave up 6 bases, with 9 bases separating them. CDR3 size: 12 residues. Germline V gene sequence: CDR1 DFQATT, CDR2 SNEGSKA (reference sequence). The CDR3 DNA sequence: TGCAGTGCTAGGGGGGTGGGTCAGCCCCAGCATTTT. Translated, it gives CSARGVGQPQHF.

This clonotype has a handful of counts. This chain uses TRBV6-5 with TRBJ2-3, with D hard to call. The V end lost 0 bases, the J end lost 0 bases, and 13 bases lay between the germline ends. CDR1 is MNHEY, CDR2 SVGAGI, per germline. The CDR3 loop spans 17 amino acids. The CDR3 coding sequence is TGTGCCAGCAGTTACTCGACCTCATCGACTAGCACAGATACGCAGTATTTT. Its translation: CASSYSTSSTSTDTQYF.

This clonotype showed up just a few times. The chain links TRBV20-1 to TRBJ2-2; D perhaps matches TRBD1 (7 bases). V was cut by 4 bases and J by 0 bases, with 12 bases left in between. The CDR3 is 15 amino acids. The germline gives CDR1 DFQATT, CDR2 SNEGSKA (reference sequence). CDR3 loop: CSAIRGTANTGELFF. DNA for the CDR3: TGCAGTGCTATTCGCGGGACAGCGAACACCGGGGAGCTGTTTTTT.

The chain is built from TRBV20-1 and TRBJ1-2; TRBD1 might be the D (6 bases). Germline loops: CDR1 DFQATT, CDR2 SNEGSKA (reference sequence). This CDR3 contains 14 residues. With 0 bases removed from V and 5 bases from J, the gap between germline ends came to 13 bases. CDR3 bases: TGCAGTGCTAGAGATCCCGGACAGAGGTATGGCTACACCTTC. The encoded protein is CSARDPGQRYGYTF.

The chain combines TRBV4-2 with TRBJ2-2; no definite D call. Per germline, CDR1 LGHNA and CDR2 YNFKEQ. CDR3 size: 15 residues. Trimming cost V 1 base and J 1 base, with 7 bases left between them. The CDR3 protein is CASSQGIMNTGELFF. Here the CDR3 DNA reads TGTGCCAGCAGCCAAGGGATTATGAACACCGGGGAGCTGTTTTTT.

This clonotype occurred a few times. The gene calls are TRBV11-1 and TRBJ2-3; D perhaps matches TRBD2 (5 bases). This CDR3 spans 14 amino acids. In germline, CDR1 is SGHAT, CDR2 FQDESV (reference sequence). The V gene lost 3 bases and the J gene lost 2 bases, with 9 bases spanning the gap. CDR3 in amino acids: CASSFEGLTDTQYF. The DNA of the CDR3 is TGTGCCAGCAGCTTCGAAGGACTCACAGATACGCAGTATTTT.